This T cell receptor beta chain was sequenced during a study of blood T cell repertoires in COVID-19 (dated by TCRdb to the early 2020s). In the study overall: Samples covering the acute and convalescent phases of COVID-19 were provided by collaborators in the United States, Italy and Spain. The dataset comprised deeply sampled blood TCRbeta repertoires from subjects exposed to, actively infected with, or recovered from COVID-19. Where available, HLA class I and class II types were taken from metadata supplied by the sample provider and were not determined by assay-based typing. The prospective study material was composed of cDNA or gDNA derived from T cells, B-cell-depleted T cells, or PBMCs. A freely available public database, intended as a resource for researchers studying the immune response to SARS-CoV-2, is where the repertoires were released. The samples were drawn from the first 160 participants of the ongoing ImmuneRACE study and from under 1,500 subjects provided by 6 global collaborators. The sample metadata nearly always contained a de-identified subject ID, COVID-19 status, age in years and sex.

Another Seattle source contributed samples from volunteer blood donors who had recovered from COVID-19. The collaborating institutions used their own protocols to collect whole blood in K2EDTA tubes. Collaborator samples were shipped for TCRbeta analysis as frozen whole blood, isolated PBMCs, or DNA extracted from either sample type. Study-wide conclusions, independent of this receptor: Clinical and demographic metadata were provided uncurated, with the amount varying by source and participant.

Of note for this clone: Its recognized antigen is unknown. No much larger clonotype is one base removed from it; base qualities were not supplied.

TCRbeta CDR3 regions were amplified from genomic DNA using the immunoSEQ Assay, a bias-controlled multiplex PCR. Processing in the source paper ran as follows. Within the assay, amplification of reference gene primers was used to estimate how many nucleated cells each sample contained. Sequence reads were collapsed and filtered to measure the absolute abundance of every unique TCRbeta CDR3 rearrangement. For each sample, productive Simpson clonality was calculated as the square root of Simpson's diversity index over productive rearrangements. This immuneACCESS table, as held by TCRdb, lists in-frame sequences with V and J called but not all clones. Of the missing ones, under half trace to an unresolved V gene in checked studies; the others have no known cause. Clone size and the V and J calls come from that table; the DNA yielded D and trimming. This sample holds some 320,000 clones; 80% to 90% were observed only once. About 8% of the sample belongs to the ten largest clones.

The germline ends are 22 bases apart after V is trimmed by 8 bases and J by 7 bases. CDR1 and CDR2, looked up from the germline V gene, are SGDLS and YYNGEE. The CDR3 spans 15 residues, from the cysteine through the phenylalanine. The kept DNA is CDR3 alone, 45 bases in frame from the first base. Recombination linked TRBV9 to TRBJ1-3; a tentative D match to TRBD1 spans 5 bases. Material for sequencing was peripheral blood. The receptor comes from a woman in her fifties or sixties who had recovered from COVID-19. CDR3 sequence: CASTIGGELANTIYF. The bases read TGTGCCAGTACCATCGGAGGGGAATTAGCGAACACCATATATTTT.